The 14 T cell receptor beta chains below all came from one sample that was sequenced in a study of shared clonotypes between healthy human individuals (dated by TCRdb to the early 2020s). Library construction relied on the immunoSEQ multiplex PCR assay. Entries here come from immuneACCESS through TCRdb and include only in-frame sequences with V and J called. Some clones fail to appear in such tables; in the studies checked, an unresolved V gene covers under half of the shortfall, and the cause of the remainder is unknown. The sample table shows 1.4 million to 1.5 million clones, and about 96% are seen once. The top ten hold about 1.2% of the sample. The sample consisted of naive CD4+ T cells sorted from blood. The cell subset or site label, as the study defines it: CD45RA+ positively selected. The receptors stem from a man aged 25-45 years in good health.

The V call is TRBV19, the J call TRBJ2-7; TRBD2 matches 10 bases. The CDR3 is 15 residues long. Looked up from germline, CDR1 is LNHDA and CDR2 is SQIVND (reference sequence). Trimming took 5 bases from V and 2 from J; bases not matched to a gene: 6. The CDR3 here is CASSGPGLATYEQYF. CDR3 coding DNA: TGTGCCAGTAGTGGTCCGGGACTAGCGACCTACGAGCAGTACTTC. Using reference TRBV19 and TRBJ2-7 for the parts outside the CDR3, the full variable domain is DGGITQSPKYLFRKEGQNVTLSCEQNLNHDAMYWYRQDPGQGLRLIYYSQIVNDFQKGDIAEGYSVSREKKESFPLTVTSAQKNPTAFYLCASSGPGLATYEQYFGPGTRLTVT.

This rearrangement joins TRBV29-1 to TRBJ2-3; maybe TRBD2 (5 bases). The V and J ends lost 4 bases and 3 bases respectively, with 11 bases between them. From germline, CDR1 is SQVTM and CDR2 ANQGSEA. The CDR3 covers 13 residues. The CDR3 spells CSVGGFYTDTQYF. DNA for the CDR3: TGCAGCGTTGGAGGGTTCTATACAGATACGCAGTATTTT.

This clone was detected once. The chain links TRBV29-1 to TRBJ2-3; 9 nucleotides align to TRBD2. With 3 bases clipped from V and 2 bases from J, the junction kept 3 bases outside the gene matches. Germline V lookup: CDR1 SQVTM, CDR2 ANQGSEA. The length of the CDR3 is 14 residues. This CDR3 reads CSVEPSGNTDTQYF. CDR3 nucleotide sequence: TGCAGCGTTGAGCCTAGCGGGAACACAGATACGCAGTATTTT.

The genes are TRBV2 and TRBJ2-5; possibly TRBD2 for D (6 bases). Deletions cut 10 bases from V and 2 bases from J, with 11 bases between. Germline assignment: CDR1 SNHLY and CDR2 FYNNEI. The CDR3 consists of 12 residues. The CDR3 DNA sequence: TGTGCCAAGCGCGGGGATCAAGAGACCCAGTACTTC. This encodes CAKRGDQETQYF.

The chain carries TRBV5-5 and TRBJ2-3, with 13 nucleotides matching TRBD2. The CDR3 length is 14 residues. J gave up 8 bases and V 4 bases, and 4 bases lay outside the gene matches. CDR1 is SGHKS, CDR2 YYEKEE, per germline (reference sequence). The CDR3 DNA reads TGTGCCAGCAGCCCCGGGACTAGCGGGGCTACGCAGTATTTT. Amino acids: CASSPGTSGATQYF.

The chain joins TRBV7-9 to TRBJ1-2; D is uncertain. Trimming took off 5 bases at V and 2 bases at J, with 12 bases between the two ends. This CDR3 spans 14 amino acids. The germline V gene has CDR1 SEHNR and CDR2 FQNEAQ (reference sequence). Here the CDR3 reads CASSPVTSNYGYTF. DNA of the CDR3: TGTGCCAGCAGCCCCGTGACATCGAACTATGGCTACACCTTC.

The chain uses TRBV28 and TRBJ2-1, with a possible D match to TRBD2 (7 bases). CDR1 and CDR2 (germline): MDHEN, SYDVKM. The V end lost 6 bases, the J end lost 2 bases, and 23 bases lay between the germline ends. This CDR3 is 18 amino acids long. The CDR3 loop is CASRGTSALGGPYNEQFF. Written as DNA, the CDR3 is TGTGCCAGCAGGGGAACTAGCGCCCTCGGGGGGCCCTACAATGAGCAGTTCTTC.

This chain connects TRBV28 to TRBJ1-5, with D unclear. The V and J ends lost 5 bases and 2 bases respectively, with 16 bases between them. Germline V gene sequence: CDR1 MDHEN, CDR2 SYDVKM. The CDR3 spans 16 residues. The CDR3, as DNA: TGTGCCAGCAGTCCGGGGTTCGGGGTTGGCAATCAGCCCCAGCATTTT. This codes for CASSPGFGVGNQPQHF.

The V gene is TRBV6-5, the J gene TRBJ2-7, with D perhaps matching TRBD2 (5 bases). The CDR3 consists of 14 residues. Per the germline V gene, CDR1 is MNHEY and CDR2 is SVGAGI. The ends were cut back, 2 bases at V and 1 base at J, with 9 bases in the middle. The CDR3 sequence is CASSYDGKSYEQYF. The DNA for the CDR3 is TGTGCCAGCAGTTACGACGGGAAGTCCTACGAGCAGTACTTC.

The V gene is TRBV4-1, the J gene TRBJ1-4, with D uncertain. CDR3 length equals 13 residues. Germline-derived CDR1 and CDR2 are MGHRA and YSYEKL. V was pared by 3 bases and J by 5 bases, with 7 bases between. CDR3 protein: CASSQGRNEKLFF. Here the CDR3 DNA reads TGCGCCAGCAGCCAGGGAAGAAATGAAAAACTGTTTTTT.

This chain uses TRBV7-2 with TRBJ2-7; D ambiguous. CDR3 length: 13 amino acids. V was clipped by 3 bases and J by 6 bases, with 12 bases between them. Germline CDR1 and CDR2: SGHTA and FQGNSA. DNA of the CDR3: TGTGCCAGCAGCTTTTTCCTTAATGGCGAGCAGTACTTC. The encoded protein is CASSFFLNGEQYF.

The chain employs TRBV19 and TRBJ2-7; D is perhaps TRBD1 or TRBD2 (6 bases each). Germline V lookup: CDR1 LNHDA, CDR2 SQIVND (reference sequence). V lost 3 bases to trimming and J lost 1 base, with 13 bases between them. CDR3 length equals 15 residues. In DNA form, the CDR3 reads TGTGCCAGTAGTATGACTGGAGGGGGGTCCTACGAGCAGTACTTC. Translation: CASSMTGGGSYEQYF. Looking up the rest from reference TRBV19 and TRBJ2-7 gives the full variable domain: DGGITQSPKYLFRKEGQNVTLSCEQNLNHDAMYWYRQDPGQGLRLIYYSQIVNDFQKGDIAEGYSVSREKKESFPLTVTSAQKNPTAFYLCASSMTGGGSYEQYFGPGTRLTVT.

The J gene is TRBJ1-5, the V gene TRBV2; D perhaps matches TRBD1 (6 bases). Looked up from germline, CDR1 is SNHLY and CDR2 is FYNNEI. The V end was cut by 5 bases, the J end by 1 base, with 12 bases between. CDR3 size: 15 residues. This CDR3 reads CASSLDRSSNQPQHF. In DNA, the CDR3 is TGTGCCAGCAGTTTGGACAGATCGAGCAATCAGCCCCAGCATTTT.

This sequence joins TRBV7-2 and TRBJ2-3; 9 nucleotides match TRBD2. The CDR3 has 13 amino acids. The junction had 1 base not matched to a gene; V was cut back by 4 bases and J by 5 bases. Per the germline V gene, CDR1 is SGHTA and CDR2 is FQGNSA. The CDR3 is CASSSLAGDTQYF. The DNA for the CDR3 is TGTGCCAGCAGCTCACTAGCGGGAGATACGCAGTATTTT. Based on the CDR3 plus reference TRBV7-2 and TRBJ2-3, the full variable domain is GAGVSQSPSNKVTEKGKDVELRCDPISGHTALYWYRQSLGQGLEFLIYFQGNSAPDKSGLPSDRFSAERTGGSVSTLTIQRTQQEDSAVYLCASSSLAGDTQYFGPGTRLTVL.